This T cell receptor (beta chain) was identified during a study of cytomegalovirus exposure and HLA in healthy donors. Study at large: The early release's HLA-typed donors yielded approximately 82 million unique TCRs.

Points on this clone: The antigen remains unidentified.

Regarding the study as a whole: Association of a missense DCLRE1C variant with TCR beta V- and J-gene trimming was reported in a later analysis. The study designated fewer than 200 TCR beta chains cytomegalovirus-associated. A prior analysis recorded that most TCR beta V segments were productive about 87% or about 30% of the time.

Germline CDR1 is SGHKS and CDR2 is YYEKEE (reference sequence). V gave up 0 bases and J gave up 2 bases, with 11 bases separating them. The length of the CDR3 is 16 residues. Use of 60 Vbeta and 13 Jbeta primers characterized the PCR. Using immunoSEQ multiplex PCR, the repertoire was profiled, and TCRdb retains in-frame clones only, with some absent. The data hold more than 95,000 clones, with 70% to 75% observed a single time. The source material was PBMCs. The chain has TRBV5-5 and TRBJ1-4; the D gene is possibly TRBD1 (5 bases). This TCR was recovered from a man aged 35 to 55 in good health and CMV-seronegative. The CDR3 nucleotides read TGTGCCAGCAGCTTGGAGTCGGGGGGGACTAATGAAAAACTGTTTTTT. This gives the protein CASSLESGGTNEKLFF.